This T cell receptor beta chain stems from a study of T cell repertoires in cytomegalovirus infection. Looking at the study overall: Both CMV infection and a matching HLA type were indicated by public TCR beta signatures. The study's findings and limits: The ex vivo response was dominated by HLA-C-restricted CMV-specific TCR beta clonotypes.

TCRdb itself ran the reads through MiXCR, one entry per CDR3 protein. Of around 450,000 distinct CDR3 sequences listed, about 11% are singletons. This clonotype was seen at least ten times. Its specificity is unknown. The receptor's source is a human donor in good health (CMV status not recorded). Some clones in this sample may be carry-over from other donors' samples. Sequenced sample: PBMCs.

CDR3 region: CASSHTETQYF. DNA for the CDR3: TGTGCCAGCAGCCACACAGAGACCCAGTACTTC. The chain joins TRBV7-9 to TRBJ2-5; D not resolved. CDR1 SEHNR and CDR2 FQNEAQ come from the germline V gene (reference sequence). There are 11 residues in the CDR3. The V gene lost 5 bases and the J gene lost 4 bases, with 5 bases spanning the gap.